A selection of T cell receptor beta chains follows, all from one sample in a study of blood T cell repertoires in COVID-19. The method was immunoSEQ multiplex PCR; TCRdb's version includes in-frame clones alone and lacks a portion of them. The data hold about 230,000 clones, with 80% to 90% observed a single time. Sequenced material: peripheral blood. Receptor source: a man aged 50-60 years with COVID-19, enrolled during active disease. Each CDR3 is given with its conserved first and last residue. D genes are given only for firm matches. The listing skips clone size in some rows; elsewhere it reads once, few, many or a size class.

clone size	V gene	CDR3 length	D gene	J gene	CDR3 DNA	CDR3 protein
NA	TRBV7-9	15	TRBD2	TRBJ2-3	TGTGCCAGCAGCCCCGTAGCGGGTAGCACAGATACGCAGTATTTT	CASSPVAGSTDTQYF
NA	TRBV28	15	TRBD1	TRBJ1-2	TGTGCCAGCAGCCCTGGGACAGGGGATACCTATGGCTACACCTTC	CASSPGTGDTYGYTF
NA	TRBV6-1	16	NA	TRBJ2-2	TGTGCCAGCAGTGAAGGTCCCGGCGGGTACACCGGGGAGCTGTTTTTT	CASSEGPGGYTGELFF
NA	TRBV6-1	15	TRBD1	TRBJ1-5	TGTGCCAGCAGTGAGGGGACAGGGGGCGGTCAGCCCCAGCATTTT	CASSEGTGGGQPQHF
once	TRBV19	16	TRBD1	TRBJ2-5	TGTGCCAGTAGTATAGTGGCAGGGGGCGCACGTGAGACCCAGTACTTC	CASSIVAGGARETQYF
NA	TRBV15	16	NA	TRBJ1-2	TGTGCCACCAGCAGGGGAGGGAGCGGAGATGTCTATGGCTACACCTTC	CATSRGGSGDVYGYTF
NA	TRBV6-6	11	NA	TRBJ2-7	TGTGCCAGCAGCCCCCTTTATGTGCAGTACTTC	CASSPLYVQYF
NA	TRBV6-5	13	TRBD1	TRBJ2-7	TGTGCCAGCAGTTACGGACAGGGGAGCGAGCAGTACTTC	CASSYGQGSEQYF
NA	TRBV6-2/TRBV6-3	16	NA	TRBJ1-5	TGTGCCAGCAGTTACTCGGGTCGGGGGGCCAATCAGCCCCAGCATTTT	CASSYSGRGANQPQHF
NA	TRBV6-5	15	NA	TRBJ2-3	TGTGCCAGCAGATTGACAGCTAAGGGTACAGATACGCAGTATTTT	CASRLTAKGTDTQYF
NA	TRBV11-3	13	NA	TRBJ1-1	TGTGCCAGCAGCTTGGGGGGTGACACTGAAGCTTTCTTT	CASSLGGDTEAFF
NA	TRBV7-6	14	NA	TRBJ2-6	TGTGCCAGCAGCACACCATCTGGGGCCAACGTCCTGACTTTC	CASSTPSGANVLTF
few	TRBV7-3	13	NA	TRBJ2-7	TGTGCCAGCAGCTTCAGCCAAAACAGCGAGCAGTACTTC	CASSFSQNSEQYF
once	TRBV7-6	16	NA	TRBJ2-1	TGTGCCAGCAGCCCCGGGACTTTCAGCTCCTACAATGAGCAGTTCTTC	CASSPGTFSSYNEQFF
few	TRBV21-1	12	NA	TRBJ1-1	TGTGCCAGCAGCTCGAGGGTCTTTGAAGCTTTCTTT	CASSSRVFEAFF
NA	TRBV25-1	14	NA	TRBJ1-4	TGTGCCAGCAGTGACAGTACAACTAATGAAAAACTGTTTTTT	CASSDSTTNEKLFF
NA	TRBV28	14	TRBD1	TRBJ2-5	TGTGCCAGCAGAGGACAGGGGTCTGCGGAGACCCAGTACTTC	CASRGQGSAETQYF
once	TRBV19	17	TRBD2	TRBJ2-7	TGTGCCAGTAGCAAGGGACTAGCGGGGATAAATTACTACGAGCAGTACTTC	CASSKGLAGINYYEQYF
NA	TRBV5-1	16	NA	TRBJ1-4	TGCGCCAGCAGCTTGGGACAGGCTCTATGGGATGAAAAACTGTTTTTT	CASSLGQALWDEKLFF
NA	TRBV5-1	14	TRBD1	TRBJ1-1	TGCGCCAGCAGCCGCGGACAGGGGAACACTGAAGCTTTCTTT	CASSRGQGNTEAFF
NA	TRBV3-1/TRBV3-2	13	NA	TRBJ2-3	TGTGCCAGCAGCCAAGCCTACACAGATACGCAGTATTTT	CASSQAYTDTQYF
NA	TRBV19	13	NA	TRBJ2-5	TGTGCCAGTAGTATAGTTAGTCAAGAGACCCAGTACTTC	CASSIVSQETQYF
few	TRBV3-1/TRBV3-2	14	NA	TRBJ2-7	TGTGCCAGCAGCCAAGGACAGAAATCCTACGAGCAGTACTTC	CASSQGQKSYEQYF
NA	TRBV15	16	TRBD2	TRBJ2-4	TGTGCCACCAGTCTTGGGGCTAGCGGGAATGGGAACATTCAGTACTTC	CATSLGASGNGNIQYF
NA	TRBV15	13	NA	TRBJ1-1	TGTGCCACCAGCAGAGTCATGAACACTGAAGCTTTCTTT	CATSRVMNTEAFF
NA	TRBV27	13	NA	TRBJ1-2	TGTGCCAGCAGTTTACAGGGCAACTATGGCTACACCTTC	CASSLQGNYGYTF
few	TRBV7-9	16	NA	TRBJ2-2	TGTGCCAGCAGCTTAGGGAGGGCGACGAACACCGGGGAGCTGTTTTTT	CASSLGRATNTGELFF
NA	TRBV29-1	13	NA	TRBJ2-1	TGCAGCTTTGACCTGCGGGGTTACAATGAGCAGTTCTTC	CSFDLRGYNEQFF
NA	TRBV5-5	14	TRBD1	TRBJ1-2	TGTGCCAGCAGCCCTGGACAGGGTGGAGTTGGCTACACCTTC	CASSPGQGGVGYTF
NA	TRBV7-9	14	NA	TRBJ1-4	TGTGCCAGCAGCTTACCTTTGGGGCGGGAAAAACTGTTTTTT	CASSLPLGREKLFF
NA	TRBV6-5	14	NA	TRBJ2-3	TGTGCCAGCAGGCAAACACAGGAGACAGATACGCAGTATTTT	CASRQTQETDTQYF
NA	TRBV5-1	16	TRBD2	TRBJ2-2	TGCGCCAGCAGCTTGGCTGGCGGGAGTCGAGCCGGGGAGCTGTTTTTT	CASSLAGGSRAGELFF